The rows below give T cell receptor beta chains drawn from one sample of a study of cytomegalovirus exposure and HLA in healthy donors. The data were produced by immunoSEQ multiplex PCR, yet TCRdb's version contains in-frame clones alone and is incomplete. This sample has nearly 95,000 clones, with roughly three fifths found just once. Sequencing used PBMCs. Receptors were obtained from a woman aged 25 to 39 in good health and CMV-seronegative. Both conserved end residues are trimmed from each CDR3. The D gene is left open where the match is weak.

CDR3aa: ASSEELWDRRSSYNSPLH; v_gene: TRBV6-1; d_gene: TRBD1
CDR3aa: ASSLGLINTGELF; v_gene: TRBV7-2; d_gene: NA
CDR3aa: ASRRVGDEQY; v_gene: TRBV6-6; d_gene: NA
CDR3aa: ASSEEVGRRAF; v_gene: TRBV2; d_gene: NA
CDR3aa: ASSDRGDTQY; v_gene: TRBV10-1; d_gene: NA
CDR3aa: ASSLMRASPEPLNYGYT; v_gene: TRBV5-1; d_gene: NA
CDR3aa: ASSLWRERSNEQF; v_gene: TRBV28; d_gene: TRBD2
CDR3aa: SVLAGQETQY; v_gene: TRBV29-1; d_gene: TRBD2
CDR3aa: ASRARSGINEQF; v_gene: TRBV2; d_gene: NA
CDR3aa: ASSLVAREEEQY; v_gene: TRBV7-2; d_gene: TRBD2
CDR3aa: ASSPRDRSNNEQF; v_gene: TRBV4-1; d_gene: TRBD1
CDR3aa: ATRNTEAF; v_gene: TRBV10-3; d_gene: NA
CDR3aa: ASSLGVQETQY; v_gene: TRBV5-1; d_gene: NA
CDR3aa: ASSLGGTGRLQY; v_gene: TRBV28; d_gene: TRBD1
CDR3aa: ASSQGTRSFTDTQY; v_gene: TRBV4-1; d_gene: NA
CDR3aa: ASSPDRGWDEQF; v_gene: TRBV18; d_gene: TRBD1
CDR3aa: ASSGWGQDASGNTIY; v_gene: TRBV5-6; d_gene: TRBD1
CDR3aa: ASSERGSSYEQY; v_gene: TRBV6-1; d_gene: NA
CDR3aa: SVSIQGTLKNIQY; v_gene: TRBV29-1; d_gene: NA
CDR3aa: ASSFVTRGWNEQF; v_gene: TRBV11-2; d_gene: NA
CDR3aa: ASSYSGQGGYEQY; v_gene: TRBV6-5; d_gene: TRBD1
CDR3aa: ASSQVSGGSKAAFYEQY; v_gene: TRBV4-3; d_gene: NA
CDR3aa: ASSEVRQSEAF; v_gene: TRBV2; d_gene: NA
CDR3aa: SAGESSYNEQF; v_gene: TRBV29-1; d_gene: NA
CDR3aa: ASNQFHEQY; v_gene: TRBV7-9; d_gene: NA
CDR3aa: ASSEAGGSNQPQH; v_gene: TRBV6-1; d_gene: NA